Presented here are 3 T cell receptor beta chains from one specimen sequenced in a study of beta chain features in type 1 diabetes. Whole-study findings and limits: Patients with Type 1 diabetes showed moderately but significantly shorter TCRB CDR3s in all four CD4+ subsets.

Sequenced material consisted of expressed TCRB transcripts (all of the isolated RNA was reverse transcribed). Assay: immunoSEQ multiplex PCR; the TCRdb copy retains only in-frame clones and omits some. Among 600,000 to 750,000 clones, roughly 12% were seen once, and the ten largest hold more than 0.095%. No antigen has been identified for these receptors. The sequenced sample was naive CD4+ T cells from blood. The receptors stem from a man in his thirties or forties with type 1 diabetes.

This clone was counted a few times. The chain combines TRBV20-1 with TRBJ2-1; D ambiguous. Trimming pared 4 bases from V and 8 bases from J, leaving 6 bases between. The germline gives CDR1 DFQATT, CDR2 SNEGSKA (reference sequence). The CDR3 length is 10 residues. The CDR3 coding sequence is TGCAGTGCTACCCCCTATGAGCAGTTCTTC. Its translation: CSATPYEQFF.

As concerns this clone: This sample also contains other DNA sequences that code for the same CDR3. The chain combines TRBV7-2 with TRBJ2-7; 9 bases are a match to TRBD1. The trim removed 4 bases at V and 2 bases at J, leaving 6 bases unmatched. Germline V lookup: CDR1 SGHTA, CDR2 FQGNSA. The CDR3 totals 15 residues. The CDR3, as DNA: TGTGCCAGCAGCTCTACAGGGGGCACCACCTACGAGCAGTACTTC. Its translation is CASSSTGGTTYEQYF.

The chain recombines TRBV6-5 with TRBJ2-7; 8 bases are a match to TRBD2. Germline CDR1 and CDR2: MNHEY and SVGAGI. This CDR3 spans 14 amino acids. Trimming cost V 6 bases and J 6 bases; bases outside gene matches: 10. DNA of the CDR3: TGTGCCAGCAGGCCTCCGGGACTAGGAGGCGAGCAGTACTTC. Translating it yields CASRPPGLGGEQYF.